The rows below give T cell receptor beta chains drawn from one sample of a study of T cell responses to AZD1222 COVID-19 vaccine. The data were produced by immunoSEQ multiplex PCR, yet TCRdb's version contains in-frame clones alone and is incomplete. The sample lists 45,000 to 60,000 clones, more than 80% seen once, with less than 2% in the top ten. Source: peripheral blood, taken on day 0 of AZD1222 vaccination. These receptors all come from an adult in good health. Both conserved end residues are part of each CDR3. D genes are given only for firm matches. Expanded clones are given a class, and other clones once, few, many or no size at all.

size,D,J,V,DNA,CDR3
.,.,TRBJ1-4,TRBV3-1/TRBV3-2,TGTGCCAGCAGCCAACCCGACGCCGAAAAACTGTTTTTT,CASSQPDAEKLFF
.,TRBD2,TRBJ2-1,TRBV28,TGTGCCAGCAGTTTCGGTGATCAAGCGGGAGCAGAATGGGAGCAGTTCTTC,CASSFGDQAGAEWEQFF
.,.,TRBJ1-5,TRBV3-1/TRBV3-2,TGTGCCAGCAGCCAAAGCACGAATCAGCCCCAGCATTTT,CASSQSTNQPQHF
.,TRBD1,TRBJ2-7,TRBV5-1,TGCGCCAGCAGCTTGGCCAAGGACAGGGCCTACGAGCAGTACTTC,CASSLAKDRAYEQYF
.,.,TRBJ1-4,TRBV5-5,TGTGCCAGCAGCCCGCGGGACGCTGGTGAAAAACTGTTTTTT,CASSPRDAGEKLFF
.,.,TRBJ1-2,TRBV30,TGTGCCTGGAGCACAGGGTCAAACTATGGCTACACCTTC,CAWSTGSNYGYTF
.,TRBD1,TRBJ1-4,TRBV7-9,TGTGCCAGCAGCATACAGGGGGGTGGTGAAAAACTGTTTTTT,CASSIQGGGEKLFF
.,.,TRBJ2-3,TRBV12-3/TRBV12-4,TGTGCCAGCAGCCGGGGGAGAGATACGCAGTATTTT,CASSRGRDTQYF
.,.,TRBJ1-4,TRBV28,TGTGCCACCCATTTGGGGGGGCAAACTAATGAAAAACTGTTTTTT,CATHLGGQTNEKLFF
few,TRBD1,TRBJ2-7,TRBV3-1/TRBV3-2,TGTGCCAGCAGCCAACCGGGACAGGGGATCTACGAGCAGTACTTC,CASSQPGQGIYEQYF
.,.,TRBJ1-1,TRBV27,TGTGCCAGCAGTTTATTAGGGGCGGGTGTAGCTTTCTTT,CASSLLGAGVAFF
once,.,TRBJ2-3,TRBV11-2,TGTGCCAGCAGCTTCTCCGGGACACGGAACACGCAGTATTTT,CASSFSGTRNTQYF
.,.,TRBJ1-4,TRBV29-1,TGCAGCGTTGATGGGCAGGGGAGTGAAAAACTGTTTTTT,CSVDGQGSEKLFF
.,TRBD2,TRBJ2-1,TRBV6-6,TGTGCCAGCAGCCGCACTCTAGCGGGACGATACAATGAGCAGTTCTTC,CASSRTLAGRYNEQFF
.,.,TRBJ1-6,TRBV5-8,TGTGCCAGCAGGCCCTACAGGGTTGGAAGTTCACCCCTCCACTTT,CASRPYRVGSSPLHF
.,.,TRBJ2-7,TRBV28,TGTGCCAGCAGTGCCGGGATTACCTACGAGCAGTACTTC,CASSAGITYEQYF
.,TRBD2,TRBJ2-2,TRBV6-4,TGTGCCAGCAGTGCTACAGGGACTAGCGGGGCGAACACCGGGGAGCTGTTTTTT,CASSATGTSGANTGELFF
.,.,TRBJ1-5,TRBV21-1,TGTGCCAGCAGCACTCGGGACTCCGCTCGTCCCAGTCAGCCCCAGCATTTT,CASSTRDSARPSQPQHF
.,TRBD2,TRBJ2-7,TRBV4-1,TGCGCCAGCAGCCACATAGCCACGGGACTAGCGGGAGTTGGCGAGCAGTACTTC,CASSHIATGLAGVGEQYF
.,.,TRBJ1-1,TRBV5-4,TGTGCCAGCAGCTTGAGTGTGACGATGAACACTGAAGCTTTCTTT,CASSLSVTMNTEAFF
.,TRBD2,TRBJ2-1,TRBV5-1,TGCGCCAGCGTGGGACTAGCGGGGAGCTCCTACAATGAGCAGTTCTTC,CASVGLAGSSYNEQFF
.,.,TRBJ1-1,TRBV27,TGTGCCAGCAGTGCTCCCTCCGTGGGGGACACTGAAGCTTTCTTT,CASSAPSVGDTEAFF
.,.,TRBJ2-5,TRBV29-1,TGCAGCGTTGTCCCTCACCGGGAGACCCAGTACTTC,CSVVPHRETQYF
.,TRBD2,TRBJ2-3,TRBV7-9,TGTGCCAGCAGCTTCGTCGGCGGGAGGGGGATGTATTTT,CASSFVGGRGMYF
.,TRBD2,TRBJ2-3,TRBV7-2,TGTGCCAGCGGCACTAGCGGTGGGACAGATACGCAGTATTTT,CASGTSGGTDTQYF